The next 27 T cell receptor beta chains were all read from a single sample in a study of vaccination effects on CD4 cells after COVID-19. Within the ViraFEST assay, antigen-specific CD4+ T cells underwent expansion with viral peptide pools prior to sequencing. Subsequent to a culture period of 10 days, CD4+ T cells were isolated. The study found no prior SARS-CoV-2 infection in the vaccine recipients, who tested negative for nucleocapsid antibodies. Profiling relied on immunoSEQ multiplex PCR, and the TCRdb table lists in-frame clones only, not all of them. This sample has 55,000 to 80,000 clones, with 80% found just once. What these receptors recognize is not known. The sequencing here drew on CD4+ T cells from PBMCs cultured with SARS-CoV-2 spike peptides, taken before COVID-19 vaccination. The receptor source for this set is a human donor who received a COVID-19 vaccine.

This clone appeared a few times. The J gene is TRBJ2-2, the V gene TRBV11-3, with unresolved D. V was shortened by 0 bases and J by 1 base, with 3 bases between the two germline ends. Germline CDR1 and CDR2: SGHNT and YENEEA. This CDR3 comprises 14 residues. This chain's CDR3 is CASSLEGNTGELFF. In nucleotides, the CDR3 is TGTGCCAGCAGCTTAGAAGGGAACACCGGGGAGCTGTTTTTT. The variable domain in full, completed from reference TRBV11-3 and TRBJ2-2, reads EAGVVQSPRYKIIEKKQPVAFWCNPISGHNTLYWYLQNLGQGPELLIRYENEEAVDDSQLPKDRFSAERLKGVDSTLKIQPAELGDSAVYLCASSLEGNTGELFFGEGSRLTVL.

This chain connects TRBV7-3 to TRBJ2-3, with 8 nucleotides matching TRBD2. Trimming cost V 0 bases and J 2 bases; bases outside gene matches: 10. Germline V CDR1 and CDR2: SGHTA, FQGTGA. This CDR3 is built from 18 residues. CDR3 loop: CASSLTTLAGSDTDTQYF. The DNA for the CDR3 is TGTGCCAGCAGCTTAACTACGCTAGCGGGTTCCGACACAGATACGCAGTATTTT.

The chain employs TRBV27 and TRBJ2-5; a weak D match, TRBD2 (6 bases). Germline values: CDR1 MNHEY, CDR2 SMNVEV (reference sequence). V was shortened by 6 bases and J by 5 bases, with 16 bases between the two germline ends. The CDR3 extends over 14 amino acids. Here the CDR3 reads CASRAGGPLETQYF. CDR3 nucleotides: TGTGCCAGCAGAGCCGGGGGACCCCTTGAGACCCAGTACTTC.

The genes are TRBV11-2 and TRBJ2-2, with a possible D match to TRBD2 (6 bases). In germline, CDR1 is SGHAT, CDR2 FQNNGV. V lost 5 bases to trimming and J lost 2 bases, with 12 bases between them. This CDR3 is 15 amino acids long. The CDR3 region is CASSPGGFNTGELFF. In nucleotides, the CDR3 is TGTGCCAGCAGCCCCGGGGGTTTTAACACCGGGGAGCTGTTTTTT.

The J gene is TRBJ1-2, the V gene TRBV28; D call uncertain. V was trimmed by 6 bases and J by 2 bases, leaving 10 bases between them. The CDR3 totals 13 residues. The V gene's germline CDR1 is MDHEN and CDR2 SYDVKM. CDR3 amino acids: CASSDFMNYGYTF. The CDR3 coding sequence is TGTGCCAGCAGCGACTTTATGAACTATGGCTACACCTTC.

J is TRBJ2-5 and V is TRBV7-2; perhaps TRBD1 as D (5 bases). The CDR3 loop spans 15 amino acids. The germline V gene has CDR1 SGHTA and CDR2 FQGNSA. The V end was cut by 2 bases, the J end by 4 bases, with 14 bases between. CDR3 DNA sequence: TGTGCCAGCAGCTTATATGGGCAGGGCACAGAGACCCAGTACTTC. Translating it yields CASSLYGQGTETQYF.

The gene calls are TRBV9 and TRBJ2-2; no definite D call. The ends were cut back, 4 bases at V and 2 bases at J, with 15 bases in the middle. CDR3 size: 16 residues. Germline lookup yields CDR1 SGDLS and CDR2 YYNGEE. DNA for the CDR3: TGTGCCAGCAGCCATACGGACCGACTCAACACCGGGGAGCTGTTTTTT. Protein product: CASSHTDRLNTGELFF.

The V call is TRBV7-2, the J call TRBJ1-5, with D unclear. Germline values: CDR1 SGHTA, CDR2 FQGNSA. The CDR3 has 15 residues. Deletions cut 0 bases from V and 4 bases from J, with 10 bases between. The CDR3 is CASSLAGGGNQPQHF. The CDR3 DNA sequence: TGTGCCAGCAGCTTAGCGGGAGGAGGGAATCAGCCCCAGCATTTT.

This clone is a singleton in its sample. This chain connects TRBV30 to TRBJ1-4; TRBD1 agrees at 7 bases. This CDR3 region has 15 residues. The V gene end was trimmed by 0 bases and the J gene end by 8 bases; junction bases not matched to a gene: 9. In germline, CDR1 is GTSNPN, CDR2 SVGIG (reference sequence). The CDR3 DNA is TGTGCCTGGAGTGTGCAACAGGGGTTTGGGGAAAAACTGTTTTTT. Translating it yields CAWSVQQGFGEKLFF.

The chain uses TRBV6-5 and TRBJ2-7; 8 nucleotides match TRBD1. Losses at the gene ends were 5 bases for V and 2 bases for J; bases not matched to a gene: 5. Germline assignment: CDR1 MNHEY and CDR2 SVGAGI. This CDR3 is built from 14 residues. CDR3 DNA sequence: TGTGCCAGCAGTATCGGACAGGGCCCCTACGAGCAGTACGTC. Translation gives CASSIGQGPYEQYV.

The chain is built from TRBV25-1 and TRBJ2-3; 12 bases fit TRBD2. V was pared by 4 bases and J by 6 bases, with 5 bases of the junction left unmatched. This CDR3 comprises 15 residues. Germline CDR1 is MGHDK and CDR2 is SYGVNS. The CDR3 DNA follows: TGTGCCAGCAGTGCTAGCGGGGGGGAACCCGATACGCAGTATTTT. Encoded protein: CASSASGGEPDTQYF.

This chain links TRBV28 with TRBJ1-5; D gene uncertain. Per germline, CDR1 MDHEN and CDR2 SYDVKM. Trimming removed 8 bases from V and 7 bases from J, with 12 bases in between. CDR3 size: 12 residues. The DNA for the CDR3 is TGTGCCAGCCGCTCCCCCCCGCAGCCCCAGCATTTT. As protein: CASRSPPQPQHF.

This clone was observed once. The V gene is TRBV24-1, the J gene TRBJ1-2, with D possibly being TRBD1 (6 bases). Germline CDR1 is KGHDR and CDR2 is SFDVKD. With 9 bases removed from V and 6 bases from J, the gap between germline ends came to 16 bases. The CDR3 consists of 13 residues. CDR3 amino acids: CATGDTLQDGYTF. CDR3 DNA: TGTGCCACCGGGGACACTCTCCAGGATGGCTACACCTTC.

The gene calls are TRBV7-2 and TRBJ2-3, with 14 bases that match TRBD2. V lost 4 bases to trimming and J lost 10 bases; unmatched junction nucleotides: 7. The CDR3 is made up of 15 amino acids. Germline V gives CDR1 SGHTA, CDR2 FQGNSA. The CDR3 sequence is CASSSPGTSGGAQYF. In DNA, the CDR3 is TGTGCCAGCAGCTCACCGGGGACTAGCGGGGGCGCGCAGTATTTT. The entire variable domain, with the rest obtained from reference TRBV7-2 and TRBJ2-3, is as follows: GAGVSQSPSNKVTEKGKDVELRCDPISGHTALYWYRQSLGQGLEFLIYFQGNSAPDKSGLPSDRFSAERTGGSVSTLTIQRTQQEDSAVYLCASSSPGTSGGAQYFGPGTRLTVL.

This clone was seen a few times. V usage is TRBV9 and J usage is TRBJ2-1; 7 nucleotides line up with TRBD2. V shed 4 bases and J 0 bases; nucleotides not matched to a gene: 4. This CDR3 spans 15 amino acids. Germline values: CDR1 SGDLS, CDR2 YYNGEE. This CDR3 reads CASSTSGVSYNEQFF. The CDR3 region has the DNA TGTGCCAGCAGCACGAGCGGGGTCTCCTACAATGAGCAGTTCTTC.

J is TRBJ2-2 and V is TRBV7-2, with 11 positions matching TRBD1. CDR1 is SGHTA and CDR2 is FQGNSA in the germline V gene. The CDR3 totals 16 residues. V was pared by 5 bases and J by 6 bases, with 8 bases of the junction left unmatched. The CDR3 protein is CASSLLGGQGAGELFF. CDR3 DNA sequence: TGTGCCAGCAGCCTCCTTGGGGGACAGGGGGCCGGGGAGCTGTTTTTT.

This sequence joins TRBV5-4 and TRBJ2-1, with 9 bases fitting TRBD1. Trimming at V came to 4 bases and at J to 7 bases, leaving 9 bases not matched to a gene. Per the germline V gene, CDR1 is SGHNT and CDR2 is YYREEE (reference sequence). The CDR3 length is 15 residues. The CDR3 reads CASSLPGQGRNEQFF. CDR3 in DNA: TGTGCCAGCAGCCTTCCGGGACAGGGTCGTAATGAGCAGTTCTTC. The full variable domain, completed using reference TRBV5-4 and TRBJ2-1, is ETGVTQSPTHLIKTRGQQVTLRCSSQSGHNTVSWYQQALGQGPQFIFQYYREEENGRGNFPPRFSGLQFPNYSSELNVNALELDDSALYLCASSLPGQGRNEQFFGPGTRLTVL.

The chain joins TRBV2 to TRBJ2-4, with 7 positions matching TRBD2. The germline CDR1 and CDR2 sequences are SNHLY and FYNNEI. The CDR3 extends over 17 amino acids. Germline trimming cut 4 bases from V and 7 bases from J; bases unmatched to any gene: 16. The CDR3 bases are TGTGCCAGCAGTGCCCCCTCGGGGAGGGGCCCTAAGAACATTCAGTACTTC. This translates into CASSAPSGRGPKNIQYF.

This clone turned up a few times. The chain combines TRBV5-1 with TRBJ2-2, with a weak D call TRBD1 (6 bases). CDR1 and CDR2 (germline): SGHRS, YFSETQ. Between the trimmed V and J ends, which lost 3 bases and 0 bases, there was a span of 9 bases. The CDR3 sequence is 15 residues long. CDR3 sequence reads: CASSWDTPNTGELFF. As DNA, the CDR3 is TGCGCCAGCAGCTGGGACACCCCGAACACCGGGGAGCTGTTTTTT.

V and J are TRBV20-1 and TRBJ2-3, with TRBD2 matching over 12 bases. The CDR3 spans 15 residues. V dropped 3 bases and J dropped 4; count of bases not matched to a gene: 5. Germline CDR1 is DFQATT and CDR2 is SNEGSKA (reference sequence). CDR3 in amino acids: CSASWASGGADTQYF. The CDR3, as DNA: TGCAGTGCTAGTTGGGCTAGCGGGGGGGCAGATACGCAGTATTTT.

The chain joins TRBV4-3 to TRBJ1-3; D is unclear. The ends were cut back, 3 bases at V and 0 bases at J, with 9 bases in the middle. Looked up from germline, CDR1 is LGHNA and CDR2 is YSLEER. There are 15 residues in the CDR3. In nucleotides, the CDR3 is TGCGCCAGCAGCCATTCCGGGCCCTCTGGAAACACCATATATTTT. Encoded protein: CASSHSGPSGNTIYF.

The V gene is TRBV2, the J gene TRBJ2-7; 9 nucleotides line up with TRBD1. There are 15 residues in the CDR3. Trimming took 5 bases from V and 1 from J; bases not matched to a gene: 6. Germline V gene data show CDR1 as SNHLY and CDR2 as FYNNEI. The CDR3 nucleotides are TGTGCCAGCAGTCGATCCGGGACAGGGTCCTACGAGCAGTACGTC. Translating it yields CASSRSGTGSYEQYV.

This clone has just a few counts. CDR3 in amino acids: CSASHRAGPNTEAFF. CDR3 DNA: TGCAGTGCTAGTCATCGGGCAGGGCCGAACACTGAAGCTTTCTTT. The rearrangement links TRBV20-1 to TRBJ1-1; D might be TRBD1 (5 bases). Trimming took off 3 bases at V and 1 base at J, with 15 bases between the two ends. The CDR3 runs 15 residues. Germline V lookup: CDR1 DFQATT, CDR2 SNEGSKA (reference sequence).

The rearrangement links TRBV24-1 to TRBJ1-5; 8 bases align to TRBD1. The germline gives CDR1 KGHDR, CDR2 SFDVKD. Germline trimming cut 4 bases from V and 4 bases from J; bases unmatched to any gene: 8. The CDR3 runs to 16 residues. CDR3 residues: CATSDRDRGDNQPQHF. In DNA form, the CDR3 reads TGTGCCACCAGTGACCGCGACAGGGGAGATAATCAGCCCCAGCATTTT.

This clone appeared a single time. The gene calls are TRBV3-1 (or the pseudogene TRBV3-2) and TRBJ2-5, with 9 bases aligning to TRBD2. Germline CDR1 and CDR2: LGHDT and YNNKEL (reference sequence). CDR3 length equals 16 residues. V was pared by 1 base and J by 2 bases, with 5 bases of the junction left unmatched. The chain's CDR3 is CASSQGLSGGQETQYF. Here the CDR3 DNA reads TGTGCCAGCAGCCAAGGTCTTAGCGGGGGTCAAGAGACCCAGTACTTC.

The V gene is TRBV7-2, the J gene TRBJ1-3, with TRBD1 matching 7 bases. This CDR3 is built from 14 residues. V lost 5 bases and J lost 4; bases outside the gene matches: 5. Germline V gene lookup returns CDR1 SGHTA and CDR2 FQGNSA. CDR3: CASSPDREGNTIYF. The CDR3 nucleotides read TGTGCCAGCAGCCCCGACAGGGAAGGAAACACCATATATTTT. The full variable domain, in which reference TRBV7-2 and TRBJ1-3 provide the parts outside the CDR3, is GAGVSQSPSNKVTEKGKDVELRCDPISGHTALYWYRQSLGQGLEFLIYFQGNSAPDKSGLPSDRFSAERTGGSVSTLTIQRTQQEDSAVYLCASSPDREGNTIYFGEGSWLTVV.

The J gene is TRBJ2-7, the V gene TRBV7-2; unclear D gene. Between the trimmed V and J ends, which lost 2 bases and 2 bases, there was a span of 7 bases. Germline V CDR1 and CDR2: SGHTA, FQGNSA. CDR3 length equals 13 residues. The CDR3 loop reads CASSLRTAYEQYV. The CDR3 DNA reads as TGTGCCAGCAGCTTAAGGACCGCCTACGAGCAGTACGTC.